The rows below give T cell receptor beta chains drawn from one sample of a study of post-analysis software for immune sequencing data. One entry per CDR3 protein, called by TCRdb with MiXCR from the PCR reads. Among some 700,000 distinct CDR3 sequences, about 60% were seen once, and the ten largest hold about 11%. Source material: blood. The source is a girl between 2 and 10 years old with multiple sclerosis. CDR3s include the opening cysteine and the closing phenylalanine or tryptophan. Each record gives: J gene, D gene, V gene, clone size, CDR3 DNA, CDR3 protein. The D gene is left open where the match is weak. Expanded clones get a size class; other rows say once, few or many, or leave the size out.

TRBJ1-2,NA,TRBV20-1,NA,TGCAGTGCTAGAGGAGGGGGAGATGGCTACACCTTC,CSARGGGDGYTF
TRBJ1-2,NA,TRBV20-1,NA,TGCAGTGCTAGAGGGGGCGGGAGGACTCAAGGCTACACCTTC,CSARGGGRTQGYTF
TRBJ2-7,TRBD1,TRBV5-1,NA,TGCGCCAGCAGCCCTGGCCCAGGGGGATACGAGCAGTACTTC,CASSPGPGGYEQYF
TRBJ1-2,TRBD1,TRBV6-1,NA,TGTGCCAGCAGGGAAGCCGGACAGGACTATGGCTACACCTTC,CASREAGQDYGYTF
TRBJ1-1,NA,TRBV6-9,once,TGTGCCAGCAGTTTCTCTGCTGACGGGGGGACTGAAGCTTTCTTT,CASSFSADGGTEAFF
TRBJ2-3,TRBD2,TRBV4-3,few,TGCGCCAGCAGCCAAGATCTTAAGCGGGGGGGCACAGATACGCAGTATTTT,CASSQDLKRGGTDTQYF
TRBJ2-6,NA,TRBV5-4,few,TGTGCCAGCAGCTCCCCTTGGCGGTCGTCTGGGGCCAACGTCCTGACTTTC,CASSSPWRSSGANVLTF
TRBJ1-5,TRBD1,TRBV20-1,NA,TGCAGTGCTACTACAGGGGAAGCCAATCAGCCCCAGCATTTT,CSATTGEANQPQHF
TRBJ2-1,NA,TRBV4-1,NA,TGCGCCAGCAGCCACGAGTCCGATGAGCAGTTCTTC,CASSHESDEQFF
TRBJ2-7,TRBD1,TRBV7-9,NA,TGTGCCGGGGGACAGGGGACTTCCTACGAGCAGTACTTC,CAGGQGTSYEQYF
TRBJ2-3,NA,TRBV27,NA,TGTGCCAGCAGTTTCGGGGGGCAAGATACGCAGTATTTT,CASSFGGQDTQYF
TRBJ2-7,NA,TRBV6-5,NA,TGTGCCAGCAGCCAGGACGGGATAGAGCAGTACTTC,CASSQDGIEQYF
TRBJ2-1,NA,TRBV12-3/TRBV12-4,NA,TGTGCCAGCAGTTTAATTGGTCTCTATGAGCAGTTCTTC,CASSLIGLYEQFF
TRBJ2-1,TRBD1,TRBV7-6,many,TGTGCCAGCAGCTTCGGGACAGGGGACAATGAGCAGTTCTTC,CASSFGTGDNEQFF
TRBJ2-3,TRBD1,TRBV10-1,NA,TGCGCCAGCAGTGAGTCGATCGGACAGGACACAGATACGCAGTATTTT,CASSESIGQDTDTQYF
TRBJ2-7,TRBD2,TRBV7-9,NA,TGTGCCAGCAGCTTAGGGCGGGAGTTAACCTACGAGCAGTACTTC,CASSLGRELTYEQYF
TRBJ2-1,TRBD2,TRBV7-9,NA,TGTGCCGGCAGCTTAGGTAGCGGGAGGAATGAGCAGTTCTTC,CAGSLGSGRNEQFF
TRBJ2-1,NA,TRBV19,NA,TGTGCCAGCGCGACCGAAAATGAGCAGTTCTTC,CASATENEQFF
TRBJ1-4,TRBD1,TRBV7-2,NA,TGTGCCAGCAGCGCCCGACAGGGTAGGATTGAAAAACTGTTTTTT,CASSARQGRIEKLFF
TRBJ2-7,TRBD2,TRBV3-1,NA,TGTGCCAGCAGCCAAGGGATAGCGGGCGCCTACGAGCAGTACTTC,CASSQGIAGAYEQYF
TRBJ2-3,NA,TRBV12-5,NA,TGTGCTAGTGGTCCCGACAGAGGAGATACGCAGTATTTT,CASGPDRGDTQYF
TRBJ2-7,TRBD2,TRBV4-1,few,TGCGCCAGCAGCCACCTACTAGCGGAGTCCTACGAGCAGTACTTC,CASSHLLAESYEQYF
TRBJ2-5,TRBD1,TRBV10-3,NA,TGTGCCACCGGACAGGGGCAAGAGACCCAGTACTTC,CATGQGQETQYF
TRBJ2-1,TRBD1,TRBV7-9,NA,TGTGCCAGCACCCGATTTGGTCAGGGGGAGAAGGATGAGCAGTTCTTC,CASTRFGQGEKDEQFF
TRBJ2-2,NA,TRBV9,NA,TGTGCCAGCAGCGTAGCTAGGGGGACCGGGGAGCTGTTTTTT,CASSVARGTGELFF
TRBJ1-5,NA,TRBV3-1,NA,TGTGCCAGCAGCCAATGGGAGGGGGGGCTCCATCAGCCCCAGCATTTT,CASSQWEGGLHQPQHF
TRBJ2-7,TRBD2,TRBV25-1,NA,TGTGCCAGCAGCAGACGGGGGACTAGCTCCTACGAGCAGTACTTC,CASSRRGTSSYEQYF
TRBJ2-5,NA,TRBV10-1,few,TGCGCCAGCAGTGATTCCGGGACTTTCAAAGAGACCCAGTACTTC,CASSDSGTFKETQYF
TRBJ2-5,NA,TRBV7-2,NA,TGTGCCAGCAGGAGAGATGGGGGCGAAGAGACCCAGTACTTC,CASRRDGGEETQYF
TRBJ1-2,NA,TRBV19,NA,TGTGCCAGTAGTATCCCCGACCTCTATGGCTACACCTTC,CASSIPDLYGYTF
TRBJ1-5,NA,TRBV7-2,NA,TGTGCCAGCAGGGGCCGGGACATGAGGCGGTACGGCAATCAGCCCCAGCATTTT,CASRGRDMRRYGNQPQHF
TRBJ2-7,NA,TRBV10-3,NA,TGTGCCATCAGTGAGTCCGCCTACCCTCCAGGGAATTGGATAGGCGAGCAGTACTTC,CAISESAYPPGNWIGEQYF
TRBJ2-7,TRBD2,TRBV27,NA,TGTGCCAGCAGTTTTGGTAGCGGGAGTATATACGAGCAGTACTTC,CASSFGSGSIYEQYF
TRBJ2-2,NA,TRBV14,NA,TGTGCCAGCAGCCCGCTAGCGACCGGGGAGCTGTTTTTT,CASSPLATGELFF
TRBJ1-1,NA,TRBV6-5,NA,TGTGCCAGCAGTACGACTATGGGGAACACTGAAGCTTTCTTT,CASSTTMGNTEAFF
TRBJ2-7,TRBD2,TRBV4-1,few,TGCGCCAGCAGCCAAGATCGTGGACTAGCGGGAGGGCCTACCTACGAGCAGTACTTC,CASSQDRGLAGGPTYEQYF
TRBJ2-7,NA,TRBV6-2/TRBV6-3,few,TGTGCCAGCGCCAGGGGTACCTACGAGCAGTACTTC,CASARGTYEQYF
TRBJ2-1,TRBD2,TRBV10-3,NA,TGTGCCATCAGTGGGGTGGAGCGGGGGGCGAACAATGAGCAGTTCTTC,CAISGVERGANNEQFF
TRBJ2-3,NA,TRBV7-9,NA,TGTGCCAGCAGCCCCGGGCCCCCCGACACAGATACGCAGTATTTT,CASSPGPPDTDTQYF
TRBJ2-5,TRBD2,TRBV5-1,NA,TGCGCCAGCAGCACGACTAGCGGGGGGTCGGAGACCCAGTACTTC,CASSTTSGGSETQYF